The T cell receptor (beta chain) described here comes from a study of blood T cell repertoires in COVID-19. Study as a whole: COVID-19 samples collected from the United States, Italy and Spain covered acute and convalescent phases. PBMCs, B-cell-depleted T cells, or T cells provided the cDNA or gDNA that made up the material.

There are 17 residues in the CDR3. In the study's own analysis: Estimation of nucleated cell counts was performed using reference gene primer amplification. Measured with immunoSEQ multiplex PCR; TCRdb has only the in-frame clones, and not every one. The DNA gave D and trimming, while V, J and clone size come from that table. Seen here are about 260,000 clones, roughly nine tenths observed once, and the top ten hold roughly 4%. The V and J genes are TRBV21-1 and TRBJ1-4. TRBV21-1 is flagged as a pseudogene. The TCR sequence derives from a man aged 55-75 years who had recovered from COVID-19. The material sequenced was peripheral blood. The DNA of the CDR3 is TGTGCCAGCAGCAAAGGAGAGAGACGGGCAACTAATGAAAAACTGTTTTTT. Translated: CASSKGERRATNEKLFF.